What follows is one T cell receptor beta chain and its context. What it binds is not known. The sample comes from a study of identical twins. The study, taken as a whole, reports: Without tracking the same donors, conclusions rested on cross-sectional statistical analysis. Sharing of beta out-of-frame sequences by twins showed a weaker excess. In cord blood, abundant beta clonotypes had fewer insertions; memory showed no trend.

cDNA carried unique molecular identifiers, and a universal primer site was added by template switching. Via MiXCR, TCRdb re-called the 5' RACE reads, giving one row per CDR3 protein. Here the sample spans 700,000 or so distinct CDR3 sequences, around 8.3% being singletons. The CDR3 loop spans 15 amino acids. V lost 3 bases and J 3 bases, leaving 12 bases between the germline ends. Germline V lookup: CDR1 SGHAT, CDR2 FQNNGV. The data were also submitted as part of a second study, on yellow fever vaccine responses in identical twins.

The sample comprised PBMCs. The rearrangement joins TRBV11-2 to TRBJ2-4; D might be TRBD1 or TRBD2, each matching 6 bases. The TCR originated in a woman aged 18-29 years in good health. The CDR3 here is CASSLSEGGKNIQYF. CDR3 bases: TGTGCCAGCAGCTTGAGCGAGGGGGGCAAAAACATTCAGTACTTC.